This T cell receptor beta chain was identified in a study of blood T cells in healthy people across ages. Study information: About one barcoded beta molecule per two T cells was captured by template switching.

A second about 7 to 12 cycle PCR used barcoded and J-beta primers. TCRdb recomputed calls from the 5' RACE reads with MiXCR, one row per CDR3 protein. The table records approximately 1,100,000 distinct CDR3 sequences, less than 50% of them present only once. This clonotype was counted many times. Its antigen is currently unknown. Staff drew roughly 10 milliliters of peripheral blood from each donor. Study observations and caveats: There was no known CMV status for donors, so expanded clonotype changes were possibly confounded. Diversity figures derived from one million T cells were judged to underestimate the true value.

The origin of this receptor is a woman between 55 and 75 years old in good health. Sequenced: blood.

This chain's CDR3 is CASSLIGISYEQYF. For the CDR3, the DNA is TGTGCCAGCAGCTTAATCGGGATATCCTACGAGCAGTACTTC. V usage is TRBV7-2 and J usage is TRBJ2-7; possibly TRBD2 for D (5 bases). This CDR3 comprises 14 residues. Per the germline V gene, CDR1 is SGHTA and CDR2 is FQGNSA. Between the trimmed V and J ends, which lost 2 bases and 1 base, there was a span of 9 bases.